A selection of T cell receptor beta chains follows, all from one sample in a study of CD8+ T cells in alopecia areata. Produced via immunoSEQ multiplex PCR; TCRdb's table is partial and in-frame only. The sample includes around 190,000 clones, roughly 64% seen only once; the top ten take more than 3.5%. The sample consisted of CD4+ T cells sorted from blood, taken at week 4, from a patient treated with tofacitinib. These receptors came from a human donor with alopecia areata. CDR3s include the opening cysteine and the closing phenylalanine or tryptophan. D genes are given only for firm matches. Not every row has a clone size; where given, it reads once, few, many or a size class.

j_call: TRBJ2-7
d_call: NA
v_call: TRBV21-1
clone_size: once
cdr3_aa: CAPDRTYEQYF
cdr3_nt: TGTGCCCCGGACAGAACCTACGAGCAGTACTTC

j_call: TRBJ1-3
d_call: NA
v_call: TRBV6-5
clone_size: NA
cdr3_aa: CASIHSSSGNTIYF
cdr3_nt: TGTGCCAGCATCCATTCCAGCTCTGGAAACACCATATATTTT

j_call: TRBJ1-1
d_call: NA
v_call: TRBV29-1
clone_size: NA
cdr3_aa: CSVEAGRANTEAFF
cdr3_nt: TGCAGCGTTGAAGCGGGTAGGGCGAACACTGAAGCTTTCTTT

j_call: TRBJ1-2
d_call: NA
v_call: TRBV5-6
clone_size: NA
cdr3_aa: CASSRSGRHGYTF
cdr3_nt: TGTGCCAGCAGTAGATCAGGGCGGCATGGCTACACCTTC

j_call: TRBJ1-6
d_call: TRBD1
v_call: TRBV7-2
clone_size: NA
cdr3_aa: CASSLNGQGYSPLHF
cdr3_nt: TGTGCCAGCAGCTTAAACGGACAGGGTTATTCACCCCTCCACTTT

j_call: TRBJ2-7
d_call: NA
v_call: TRBV4-3
clone_size: NA
cdr3_aa: CASSQSLNYEQYF
cdr3_nt: TGCGCCAGCAGCCAGTCCCTAAACTACGAGCAGTACTTC

j_call: TRBJ1-5
d_call: NA
v_call: TRBV7-6
clone_size: NA
cdr3_aa: CASSFGPGNNQPQHF
cdr3_nt: TGTGCCAGCAGCTTTGGTCCCGGGAACAATCAGCCCCAGCATTTT

j_call: TRBJ1-5
d_call: NA
v_call: TRBV18
clone_size: NA
cdr3_aa: CASSPSRSNQPQHF
cdr3_nt: TGTGCCAGCTCACCATCCAGGAGCAATCAGCCCCAGCATTTT

j_call: TRBJ1-6
d_call: NA
v_call: TRBV5-1
clone_size: NA
cdr3_aa: CASRTDSYNSPLHF
cdr3_nt: TGCGCCAGCAGGACGGATTCCTATAATTCACCCCTCCACTTT

j_call: TRBJ2-3
d_call: TRBD2
v_call: TRBV5-1
clone_size: NA
cdr3_aa: CASSPQLAGGQDTQYF
cdr3_nt: TGCGCCAGCAGCCCCCAACTAGCGGGGGGGCAAGATACGCAGTATTTT

j_call: TRBJ2-5
d_call: NA
v_call: TRBV5-1
clone_size: NA
cdr3_aa: CASSLLGTEPRLETQYF
cdr3_nt: TGCGCCAGCAGCCTATTAGGGACGGAGCCTAGGTTGGAGACCCAGTACTTC